This T cell receptor (beta chain) was sequenced in a study of breast tumors, draining lymph nodes, adjacent tissues. Study-level points and caveats: Luminal-like breast cancer showed significantly greater tumor-nontumor repertoire similarity than basal-like breast cancer did. Tumor repertoires ranked between lymph nodes and nontumor tissue in diversity, with V and J gene preferences. That most tumor T cells come from lymph nodes remained unproven. Data fit most tumor T cells coming from lymph node, expanding in tumor.

The length of the CDR3 is 13 residues. Germline CDR1 and CDR2: SGHTA and FQGTGA. V trimming: 4 bases; J trimming: 7 bases; junction bases outside the gene matches: 7. About this clonotype itself: The antigen is not known.

TCRdb independently ran MiXCR on the multiplex PCR reads; one entry per CDR3 protein. This sample has some 250,000 distinct CDR3 sequences, with around 34% found just once. The lymph nodes were axillary draining lymph nodes from breast cancer patients. Sequencing was carried out using axillary lymph node tissue. This clonotype was obtained from a female donor with breast cancer. Some clones in this sample may be carry-over from other donors' samples. The rearrangement joins TRBV7-3 to TRBJ2-7, with 7 bases fitting TRBD1. CDR3 in amino acids: CASSSTGVREQYF. CDR3 nucleotide sequence: TGTGCCAGCAGCTCCACAGGGGTGAGGGAGCAGTACTTC.